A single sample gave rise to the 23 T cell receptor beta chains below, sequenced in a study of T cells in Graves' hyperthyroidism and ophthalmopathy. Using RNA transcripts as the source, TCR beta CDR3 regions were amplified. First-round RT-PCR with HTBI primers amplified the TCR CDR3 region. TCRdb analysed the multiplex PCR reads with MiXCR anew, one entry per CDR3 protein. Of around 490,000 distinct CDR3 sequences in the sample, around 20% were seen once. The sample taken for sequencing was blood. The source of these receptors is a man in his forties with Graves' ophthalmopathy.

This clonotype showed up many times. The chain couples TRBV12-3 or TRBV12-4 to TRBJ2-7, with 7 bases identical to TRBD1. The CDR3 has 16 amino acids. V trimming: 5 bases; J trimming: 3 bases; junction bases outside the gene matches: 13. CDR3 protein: CASSRQQDRLHYEQYF. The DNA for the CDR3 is TGTGCCAGCAGTCGCCAACAGGACAGGTTACACTACGAGCAGTACTTC.

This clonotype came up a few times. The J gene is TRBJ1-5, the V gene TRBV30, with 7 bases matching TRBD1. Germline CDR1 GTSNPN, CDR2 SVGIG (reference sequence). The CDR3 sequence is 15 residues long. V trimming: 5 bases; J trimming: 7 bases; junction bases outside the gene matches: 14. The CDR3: CAWGTDRARGQPQHF. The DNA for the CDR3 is TGTGCCTGGGGTACCGACAGGGCGCGGGGACAGCCCCAGCATTTT.

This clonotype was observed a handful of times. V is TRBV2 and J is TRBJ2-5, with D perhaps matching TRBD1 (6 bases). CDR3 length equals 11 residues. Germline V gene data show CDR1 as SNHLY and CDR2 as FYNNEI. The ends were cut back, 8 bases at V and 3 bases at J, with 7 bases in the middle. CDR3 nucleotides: TGTGCCAGCTACAGGGAAGAGACCCAGTACTTC. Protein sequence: CASYREETQYF.

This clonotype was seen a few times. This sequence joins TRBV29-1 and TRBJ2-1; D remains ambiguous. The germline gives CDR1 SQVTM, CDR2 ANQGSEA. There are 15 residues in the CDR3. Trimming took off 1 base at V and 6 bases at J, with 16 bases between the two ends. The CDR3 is CSVEVGSVEANEQFF. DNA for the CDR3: TGCAGCGTTGAAGTGGGATCGGTGGAAGCCAATGAGCAGTTCTTC.

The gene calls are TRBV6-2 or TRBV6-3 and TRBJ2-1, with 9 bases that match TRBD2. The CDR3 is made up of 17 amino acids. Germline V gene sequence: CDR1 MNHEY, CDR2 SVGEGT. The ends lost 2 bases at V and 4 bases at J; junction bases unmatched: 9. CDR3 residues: CASSYPPLAGEYNEQFF. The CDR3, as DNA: TGTGCCAGCAGTTACCCCCCATTAGCGGGAGAATACAATGAGCAGTTCTTC.

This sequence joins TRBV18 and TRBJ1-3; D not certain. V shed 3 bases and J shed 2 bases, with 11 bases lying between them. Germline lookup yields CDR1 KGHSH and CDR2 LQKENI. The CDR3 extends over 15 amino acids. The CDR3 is CASSPLRRPGNTIYF. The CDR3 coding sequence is TGTGCCAGCTCACCCCTGAGGAGACCTGGAAACACCATATATTTT.

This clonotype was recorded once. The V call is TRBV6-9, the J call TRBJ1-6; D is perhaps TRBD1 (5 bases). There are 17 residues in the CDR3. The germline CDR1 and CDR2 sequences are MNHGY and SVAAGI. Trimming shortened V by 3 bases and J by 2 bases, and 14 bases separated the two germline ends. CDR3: CASSYGADGAYNSPLHF. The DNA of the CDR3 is TGTGCCAGCAGTTACGGGGCGGACGGGGCCTATAATTCACCCCTCCACTTT.

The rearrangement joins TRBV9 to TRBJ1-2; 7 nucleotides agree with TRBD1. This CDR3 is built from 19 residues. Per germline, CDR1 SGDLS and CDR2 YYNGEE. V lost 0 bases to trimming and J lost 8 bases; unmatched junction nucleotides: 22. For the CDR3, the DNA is TGTGCCAGCAGCGTAGCTGGAGAGGTGTCCCGGACAGGATTGAGAGGCTACACCTTC. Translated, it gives CASSVAGEVSRTGLRGYTF.

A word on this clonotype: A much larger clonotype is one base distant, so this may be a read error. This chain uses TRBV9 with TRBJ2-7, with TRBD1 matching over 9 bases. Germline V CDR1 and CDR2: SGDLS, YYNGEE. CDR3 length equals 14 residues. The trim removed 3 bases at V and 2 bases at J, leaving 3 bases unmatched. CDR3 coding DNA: TGTGCCAGCAGCGCCGGGACAGGGACCTACGAGCAGTACTTC. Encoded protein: CASSAGTGTYEQYF. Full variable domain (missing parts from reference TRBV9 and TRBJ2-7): DSGVTQTPKHLITATGQRVTLRCSPRSGDLSVYWYQQSLDQGLQFLIQYYNGEERAKGNILERFSAQQFPDLHSELNLSSLELGDSALYFCASSAGTGTYEQYFGPGTRLTVT.

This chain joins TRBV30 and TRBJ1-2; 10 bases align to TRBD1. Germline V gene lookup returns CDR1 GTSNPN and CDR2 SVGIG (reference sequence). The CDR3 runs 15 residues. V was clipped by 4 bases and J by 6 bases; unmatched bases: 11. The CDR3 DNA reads TGTGCCTGGAAAGGTGGCGACAGGGGGCGGAATGGCTACACCTTC. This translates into CAWKGGDRGRNGYTF.

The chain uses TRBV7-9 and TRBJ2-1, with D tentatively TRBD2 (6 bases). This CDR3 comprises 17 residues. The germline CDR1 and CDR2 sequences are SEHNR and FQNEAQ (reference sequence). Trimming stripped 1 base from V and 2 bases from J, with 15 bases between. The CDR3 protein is CASSLVRAGPTYNEQFF. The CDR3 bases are TGTGCCAGCAGCTTAGTGCGGGCGGGGCCTACCTACAATGAGCAGTTCTTC.

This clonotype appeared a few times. The chain's CDR3 is CASSSTGGDGYTF. Here the CDR3 DNA reads TGTGCCAGCAGCTCCACAGGGGGAGATGGCTACACCTTC. This sequence joins TRBV7-6 and TRBJ1-2; 8 bases are shared with TRBD1. CDR3 length equals 13 residues. Germline V gives CDR1 SGHVS, CDR2 FNYEAQ. The ends lost 4 bases at V and 6 bases at J; junction bases unmatched: 4.

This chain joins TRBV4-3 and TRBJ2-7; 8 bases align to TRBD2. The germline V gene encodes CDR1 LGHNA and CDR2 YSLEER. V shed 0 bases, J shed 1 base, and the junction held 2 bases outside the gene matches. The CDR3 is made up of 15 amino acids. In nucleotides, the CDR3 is TGCGCCAGCAGCCAAGAGGTAGCGGGATCCTACGAGCAGTACTTC. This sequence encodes CASSQEVAGSYEQYF.

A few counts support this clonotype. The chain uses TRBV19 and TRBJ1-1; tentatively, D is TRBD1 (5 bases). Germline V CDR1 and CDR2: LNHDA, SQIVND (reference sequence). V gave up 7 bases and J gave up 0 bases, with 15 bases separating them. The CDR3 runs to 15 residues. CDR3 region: CASTERQGMNTEAFF. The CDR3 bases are TGTGCCAGTACCGAGCGGCAGGGAATGAACACTGAAGCTTTCTTT.

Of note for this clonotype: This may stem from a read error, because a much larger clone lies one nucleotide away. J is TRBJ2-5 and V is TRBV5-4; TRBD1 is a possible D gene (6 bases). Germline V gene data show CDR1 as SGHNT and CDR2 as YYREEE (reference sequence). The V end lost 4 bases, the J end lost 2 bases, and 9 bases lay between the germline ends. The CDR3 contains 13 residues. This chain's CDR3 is CASSKTGQETQYF. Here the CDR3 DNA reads TGTGCCAGCAGCAAAACAGGGCAAGAGACCCAGTACTTC.

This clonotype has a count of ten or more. CDR3 bases: TGCAGCGTGATAGCGGGAGGGGGAGGTGAGCAGTTCTTC. Translation gives CSVIAGGGGEQFF. The chain uses TRBV29-1 and TRBJ2-1, with 11 bases aligning to TRBD2. The germline V gene has CDR1 SQVTM and CDR2 ANQGSEA. The CDR3 covers 13 residues. The V segment lost 6 bases and the J segment 9 bases; nucleotides outside the gene matches: 7.

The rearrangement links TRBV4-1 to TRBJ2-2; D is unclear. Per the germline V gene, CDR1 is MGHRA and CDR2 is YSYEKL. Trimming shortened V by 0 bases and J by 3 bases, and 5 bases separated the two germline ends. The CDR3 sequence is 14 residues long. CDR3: CASSQEFYTGELFF. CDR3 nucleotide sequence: TGCGCCAGCAGCCAAGAATTTTACACCGGGGAGCTGTTTTTT.

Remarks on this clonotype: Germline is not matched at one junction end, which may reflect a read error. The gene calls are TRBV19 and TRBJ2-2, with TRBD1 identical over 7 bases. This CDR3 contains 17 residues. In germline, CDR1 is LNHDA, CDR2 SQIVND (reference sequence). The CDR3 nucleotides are TGCGCCAGTAGAACTTCATTTGGGACAGCGAACACCGGGGAGCTGTTTTTT. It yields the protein CASRTSFGTANTGELFF.

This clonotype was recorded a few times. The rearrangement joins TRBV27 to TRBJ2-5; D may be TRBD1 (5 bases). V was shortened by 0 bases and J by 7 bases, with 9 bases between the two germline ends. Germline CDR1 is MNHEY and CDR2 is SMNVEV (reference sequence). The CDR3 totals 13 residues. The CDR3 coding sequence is TGTGCCAGCAGTTTATCAGGGGCGGCGACCCAGTACTTC. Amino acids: CASSLSGAATQYF.

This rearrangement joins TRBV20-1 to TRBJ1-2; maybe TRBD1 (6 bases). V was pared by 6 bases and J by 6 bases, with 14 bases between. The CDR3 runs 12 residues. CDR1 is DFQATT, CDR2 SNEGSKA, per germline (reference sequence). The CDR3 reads CSAIRGGDGYTF. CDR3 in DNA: TGCAGTGCCATCAGGGGAGGGGATGGCTACACCTTC.

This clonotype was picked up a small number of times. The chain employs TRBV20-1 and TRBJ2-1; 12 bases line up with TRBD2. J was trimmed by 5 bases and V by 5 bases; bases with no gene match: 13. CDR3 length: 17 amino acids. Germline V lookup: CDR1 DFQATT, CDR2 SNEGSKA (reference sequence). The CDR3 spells CSARTPTSGSGHNEQFF. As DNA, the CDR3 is TGCAGTGCTCGGACCCCGACTAGCGGGAGTGGCCACAATGAGCAGTTCTTC.

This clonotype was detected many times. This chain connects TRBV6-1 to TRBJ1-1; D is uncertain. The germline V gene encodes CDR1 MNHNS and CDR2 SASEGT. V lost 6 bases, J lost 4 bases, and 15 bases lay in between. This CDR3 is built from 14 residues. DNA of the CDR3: TGTGCCAGCAGGCCACTTCCCCCCGGCACTGAAGCTTTCTTT. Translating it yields CASRPLPPGTEAFF.

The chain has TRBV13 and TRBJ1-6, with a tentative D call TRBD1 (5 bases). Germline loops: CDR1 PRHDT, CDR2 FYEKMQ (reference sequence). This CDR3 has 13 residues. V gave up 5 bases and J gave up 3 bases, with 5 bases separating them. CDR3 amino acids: CASSDSYNSPLHF. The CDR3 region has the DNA TGTGCCAGCAGCGACAGCTATAATTCACCCCTCCACTTT.